The next 7 T cell receptor beta chains were all read from a single sample in a study of early T cells in non-severe SARS-CoV-2 infection. MiXCR, applied by TCRdb to the 5' RACE reads, yields one record per CDR3 protein. The sample includes roughly 110,000 distinct CDR3 sequences, over 8.5% of them seen just once. Sequenced material: whole blood. The receptors were sampled from an adult who was a healthcare worker with PCR-confirmed SARS-CoV-2 infection or an uninfected control (not recorded which).

The chain couples TRBV7-2 to TRBJ2-3; D gene uncertain. This CDR3 has 12 residues. The V and J ends lost 5 bases and 1 base respectively, with 4 bases between them. Germline V gene data show CDR1 as SGHTA and CDR2 as FQGNSA. CDR3 in amino acids: CASSHGTDTQYF. The CDR3 bases are TGTGCCAGCAGCCATGGCACAGATACGCAGTATTTT.

The CDR3 DNA sequence: TGTGCCAGCAGTCAGGGACTTTACGGGCAGTTCTTC. It codes for CASSQGLYGQFF. The rearrangement joins TRBV12-3 or TRBV12-4 to TRBJ2-1, with D tentatively TRBD2 (6 bases). The length of the CDR3 is 12 residues. V was clipped by 5 bases and J by 12 bases, with 14 bases between them.

This clonotype came up many times. V and J are TRBV7-2 and TRBJ2-3; D is undetermined. V lost 1 base and J 0 bases, leaving 11 bases between the germline ends. CDR3 length equals 16 residues. Germline values: CDR1 SGHTA, CDR2 FQGNSA. As DNA, the CDR3 is TGTGCCAGCAGCTTAGAACCCGCATTTAGCACAGATACGCAGTATTTT. Amino acid sequence: CASSLEPAFSTDTQYF. Drawing the rest from reference TRBV7-2 and TRBJ2-3, the complete variable domain is GAGVSQSPSNKVTEKGKDVELRCDPISGHTALYWYRQSLGQGLEFLIYFQGNSAPDKSGLPSDRFSAERTGGSVSTLTIQRTQQEDSAVYLCASSLEPAFSTDTQYFGPGTRLTVL.

The rearrangement links TRBV18 to TRBJ1-1; tentative D call: TRBD1 (6 bases). Germline loops: CDR1 KGHSH, CDR2 LQKENI. The CDR3 length is 13 residues. V was trimmed by 3 bases and J by 4 bases, leaving 9 bases between them. The CDR3 bases are TGTGCCAGCTCACCTCCAGGGGTCACTGAAGCTTTCTTT. Amino acids: CASSPPGVTEAFF.

In its sample, this clonotype was seen a few times. The J gene is TRBJ2-1, the V gene TRBV3-1, with 15 nucleotides matching TRBD2. J was trimmed by 1 base and V by 7 bases; bases with no gene match: 8. The length of the CDR3 is 18 residues. Germline V CDR1 and CDR2: LGHDT, YNNKEL (reference sequence). The DNA for the CDR3 is TGTGCCAGCACCGGACTAGCGGGAGGGCCAGGATCCTACAATGAGCAGTTCTTC. Residues: CASTGLAGGPGSYNEQFF.

Comment on this clonotype: One junction end does not reproduce the germline sequence, and a read error may be involved. This chain joins TRBV2 and TRBJ2-1; perhaps TRBD2 as D (6 bases). Germline V gene lookup returns CDR1 SNHLY and CDR2 FYNNEI. The CDR3 is made up of 14 amino acids. This CDR3 is CAGRRSSVSYEQSF. The DNA for the CDR3 is TGTGCCGGCAGGAGGTCTAGCGTATCGTATGAGCAGTCCTTC.

This clonotype appeared many times. V is TRBV5-1 and J is TRBJ2-3, with 9 nucleotides matching TRBD2. The V gene's germline CDR1 is SGHRS and CDR2 YFSETQ. The junction had 7 bases not matched to a gene; V was cut back by 5 bases and J by 6 bases. The length of the CDR3 is 14 residues. CDR3 sequence reads: CASRGLASSDTQYF. The CDR3 bases are TGCGCCAGCAGAGGACTAGCGTCCTCGGATACGCAGTATTTT.